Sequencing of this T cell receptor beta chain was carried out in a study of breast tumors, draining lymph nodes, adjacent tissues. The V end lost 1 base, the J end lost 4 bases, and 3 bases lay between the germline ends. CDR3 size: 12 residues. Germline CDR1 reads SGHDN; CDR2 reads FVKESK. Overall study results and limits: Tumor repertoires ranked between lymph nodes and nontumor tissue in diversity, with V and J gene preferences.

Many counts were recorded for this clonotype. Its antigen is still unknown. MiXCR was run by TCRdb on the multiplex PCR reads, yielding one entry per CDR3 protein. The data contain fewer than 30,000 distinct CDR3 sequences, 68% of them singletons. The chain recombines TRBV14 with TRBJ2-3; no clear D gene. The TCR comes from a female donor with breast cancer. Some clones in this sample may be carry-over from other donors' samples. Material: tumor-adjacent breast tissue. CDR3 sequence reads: CASSQVSDTQYF. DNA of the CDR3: TGTGCCAGCAGCCAAGTGTCAGATACGCAGTATTTT.